The 17 T cell receptor beta chains reported below all come from one sample, sequenced in a study of blood T cell repertoires in COVID-19. Profiling relied on immunoSEQ multiplex PCR, and the TCRdb table lists in-frame clones only, not all of them. The data hold roughly 280,000 clones, with approximately 80% observed a single time. Sequences were obtained from peripheral blood. Every receptor here comes from a man aged 55 to 70 with acute or convalescent COVID-19.

The J gene is TRBJ2-2, the V gene TRBV7-6; 11 bases match TRBD2. This CDR3 has 17 amino acids. The V gene end was trimmed by 4 bases and the J gene end by 4 bases; junction bases not matched to a gene: 8. In germline, CDR1 is SGHVS, CDR2 FNYEAQ. The CDR3 DNA reads as TGTGCCAGCAGCTCGACGTTAGCGGGGGGGCCCACCGGGGAGCTGTTTTTT. Translated, it gives CASSSTLAGGPTGELFF.

DNA of the CDR3: TGCGCCAGCAGCCAAGGGAGCGGGGAACACGAGCAGTACTTC. It specifies CASSQGSGEHEQYF. The chain combines TRBV4-1 with TRBJ2-7; TRBD2 aligns across 7 bases. In germline, CDR1 is MGHRA, CDR2 YSYEKL. The CDR3 sequence is 14 residues long. V lost 1 base, J lost 5 bases, and 5 bases stayed unmatched.

The J gene is TRBJ2-5, the V gene TRBV4-1, with 9 bases lining up with TRBD2. CDR3 length equals 18 residues. CDR1 and CDR2 (germline): MGHRA, YSYEKL. The J segment lost 1 base and the V segment lost 1 base, leaving 10 bases of the junction unmatched. The CDR3 spells CASSQGGGGASIQETQYF. The CDR3, as DNA: TGCGCCAGCAGCCAAGGGGGCGGGGGGGCCTCAATCCAAGAGACCCAGTACTTC.

The V call is TRBV25-1, the J call TRBJ1-1; D call uncertain. The CDR3 sequence is 12 residues long. Looked up from germline, CDR1 is MGHDK and CDR2 is SYGVNS. The V gene lost 3 bases and the J gene lost 7 bases, with 9 bases spanning the gap. CDR3 sequence: CASSDRTFEAFF. The CDR3 bases are TGTGCCAGCAGTGACAGAACCTTTGAAGCTTTCTTT.

This clone appeared a few times. This rearrangement joins TRBV6-5 to TRBJ1-2, with D perhaps TRBD1 (6 bases). V dropped 4 bases and J dropped 2 bases, with 11 bases sitting between them. CDR1 is MNHEY, CDR2 SVGAGI, per germline. The CDR3 length is 14 residues. CDR3 nucleotides: TGTGCCAGCAGTTTGCTTACAGGGAACTATGGCTACACCTTC. Amino acids: CASSLLTGNYGYTF.

The chain joins TRBV2 to TRBJ2-6, with unresolved D. V lost 8 bases to trimming and J lost 1 base, with 3 bases between them. Germline CDR1 is SNHLY and CDR2 is FYNNEI. This CDR3 has 12 residues. CDR3 amino acids: CASRSGANVLTF. As DNA, the CDR3 is TGTGCCAGCCGGTCTGGGGCCAACGTCCTGACTTTC.

The table lists this clone with a count of one. This sequence joins TRBV19 and TRBJ1-2; 8 nucleotides match TRBD1. Germline assignment: CDR1 LNHDA and CDR2 SQIVND (reference sequence). This CDR3 region has 12 residues. V shed 6 bases and J 6 bases; nucleotides not matched to a gene: 3. The CDR3 here is CASRRQGHGYTF. The DNA for the CDR3 is TGTGCCAGTAGGCGACAGGGGCATGGCTACACCTTC.

The chain employs TRBV30 and TRBJ2-3; possible D gene TRBD1, 5 bases. This CDR3 has 14 residues. With 2 bases removed from V and 2 bases from J, the gap between germline ends came to 11 bases. CDR1 is GTSNPN, CDR2 SVGIG, per germline (reference sequence). Written as DNA, the CDR3 is TGTGCCTGGAGTAAAAGGGGCTACACAGATACGCAGTATTTT. This translates into CAWSKRGYTDTQYF. Filled out from reference TRBV30 and TRBJ2-3, the complete variable domain reads SQTIHQWPATLVQPVGSPLSLECTVEGTSNPNLYWYRQAAGRGLQLLFYSVGIGQISSEVPQNLSASRPQDRQFILSSKKLLLSDSGFYLCAWSKRGYTDTQYFGPGTRLTVL.

DNA for the CDR3: TGTGCCAGCAGCTTAGTTAGTTACAGCAAAAACATTCAGTACTTC. Translating it yields CASSLVSYSKNIQYF. The chain is built from TRBV7-2 and TRBJ2-4, with D unresolved. V shed 1 base and J shed 3 bases, with 10 bases lying between them. Germline V lookup: CDR1 SGHTA, CDR2 FQGNSA. The CDR3 runs 15 residues. Full variable domain (rest looked up from reference TRBV7-2 and TRBJ2-4): GAGVSQSPSNKVTEKGKDVELRCDPISGHTALYWYRQSLGQGLEFLIYFQGNSAPDKSGLPSDRFSAERTGGSVSTLTIQRTQQEDSAVYLCASSLVSYSKNIQYFGAGTRLSVL.

The CDR3 here is CASSIGRRGGTDTQYF. As DNA, the CDR3 is TGTGCCAGTAGTATCGGTCGGCGGGGGGGCACAGATACGCAGTATTTT. The chain uses TRBV19 and TRBJ2-3; TRBD2 aligns across 8 bases. There are 16 residues in the CDR3. Trimming cost V 3 bases and J 1 base; bases outside gene matches: 6. CDR1 is LNHDA, CDR2 SQIVND, per germline (reference sequence).

The J gene is TRBJ2-5, the V gene TRBV24-1; D ambiguous. Germline CDR1 is KGHDR and CDR2 is SFDVKD. V lost 6 bases and J lost 4, with 11 bases in between. There are 13 residues in the CDR3. The CDR3 nucleotides are TGTGCCACCAGTCCTAGTGGCGGAGAGACCCAGTACTTC. It codes for CATSPSGGETQYF.

This clone appeared a few times. The gene calls are TRBV6-5 and TRBJ2-3; a weak D match, TRBD2 (6 bases). Germline-derived CDR1 and CDR2 are MNHEY and SVGAGI. V shed 6 bases and J shed 2 bases, with 12 bases lying between them. The CDR3 totals 14 residues. In DNA form, the CDR3 reads TGTGCCAGCAGCCTGGACTACACCACAGATACGCAGTATTTT. This codes for CASSLDYTTDTQYF.

V usage is TRBV6-5 and J usage is TRBJ1-5; 7 bases are a match to TRBD1. CDR3 length: 14 amino acids. J gave up 7 bases and V 6 bases, and 9 bases lay outside the gene matches. Germline V gene data show CDR1 as MNHEY and CDR2 as SVGAGI. CDR3 nucleotide sequence: TGTGCCAGCAGGGAGTGGCGGGGACAGCAGCCCCAGCATTTT. Protein product: CASREWRGQQPQHF.

This clone occurred a few times. The V and J genes are TRBV6-5 and TRBJ1-4; 8 nucleotides align to TRBD1. The CDR3 contains 14 residues. Per the germline V gene, CDR1 is MNHEY and CDR2 is SVGAGI. Losses at the gene ends were 6 bases for V and 2 bases for J; bases not matched to a gene: 2. The CDR3 nucleotides are TGTGCCAGCAGACAGGGGGGGACTAATGAAAAACTGTTTTTT. Amino acids: CASRQGGTNEKLFF.

This sequence joins TRBV4-3 and TRBJ2-7; no definite D call. The CDR3 extends over 14 amino acids. The ends were cut back, 1 base at V and 2 bases at J, with 9 bases in the middle. Germline lookup yields CDR1 LGHNA and CDR2 YSLEER. DNA of the CDR3: TGCGCCAGCAGCCAAGGGGCCTACACCTACGAGCAGTACTTC. Translation: CASSQGAYTYEQYF.

This chain joins TRBV25-1 and TRBJ2-7; D gene unclear. CDR3 length: 14 residues. Trimming removed 4 bases from V and 6 bases from J, with 16 bases in between. CDR1 and CDR2 (germline): MGHDK, SYGVNS. The CDR3, as DNA: TGTGCCAGCAGTGTCGGGTCAGTCGCTGGCGAGCAGTACTTC. This codes for CASSVGSVAGEQYF.

This clone was observed a handful of times. J is TRBJ2-1 and V is TRBV6-5; TRBD2 aligns across 15 bases. In germline, CDR1 is MNHEY, CDR2 SVGAGI. CDR3 length: 16 amino acids. V lost 4 bases to trimming and J lost 6 bases; unmatched junction nucleotides: 4. CDR3 in amino acids: CASSFRTSGGANEQFF. The CDR3, as DNA: TGTGCCAGCAGTTTCCGGACTAGCGGGGGGGCCAATGAGCAGTTCTTC.